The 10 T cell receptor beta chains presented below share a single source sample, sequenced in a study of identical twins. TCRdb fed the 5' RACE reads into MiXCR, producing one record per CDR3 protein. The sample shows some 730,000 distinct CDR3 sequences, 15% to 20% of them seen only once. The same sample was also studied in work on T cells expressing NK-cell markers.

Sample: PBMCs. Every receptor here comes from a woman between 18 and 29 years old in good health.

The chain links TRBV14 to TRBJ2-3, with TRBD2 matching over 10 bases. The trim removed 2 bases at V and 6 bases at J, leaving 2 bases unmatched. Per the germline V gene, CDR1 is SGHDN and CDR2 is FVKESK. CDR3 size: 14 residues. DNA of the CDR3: TGTGCCAGCAGCCAACTAGCGGGGGTGGATACGCAGTATTTT. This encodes CASSQLAGVDTQYF.

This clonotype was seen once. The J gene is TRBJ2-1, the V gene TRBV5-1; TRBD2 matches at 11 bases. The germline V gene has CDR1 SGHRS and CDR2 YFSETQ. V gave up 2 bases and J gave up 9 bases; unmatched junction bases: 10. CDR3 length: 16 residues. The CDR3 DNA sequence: TGCGCCAGCAGCTTTGAGGGACTAGCGGAGAGAGGTGAGCAGTTCTTC. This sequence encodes CASSFEGLAERGEQFF.

The CDR3 loop is CASSFMREYLVADTQYF. The CDR3 region has the DNA TGTGCCAGCAGCTTTATGCGGGAGTATTTGGTGGCAGATACGCAGTATTTT. The V gene is TRBV7-9, the J gene TRBJ2-3; 7 nucleotides match TRBD2. This CDR3 has 17 amino acids. V was clipped by 3 bases and J by 4 bases; unmatched bases: 13. CDR1 is SEHNR, CDR2 FQNEAQ, per germline (reference sequence).

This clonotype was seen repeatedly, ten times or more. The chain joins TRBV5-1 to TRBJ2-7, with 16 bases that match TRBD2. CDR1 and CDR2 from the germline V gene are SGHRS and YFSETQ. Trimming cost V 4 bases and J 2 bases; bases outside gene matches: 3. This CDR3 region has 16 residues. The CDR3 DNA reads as TGCGCCAGCAGCCTCGGGACTAGCGGGAGGGCCTACGAGCAGTACTTC. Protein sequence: CASSLGTSGRAYEQYF.

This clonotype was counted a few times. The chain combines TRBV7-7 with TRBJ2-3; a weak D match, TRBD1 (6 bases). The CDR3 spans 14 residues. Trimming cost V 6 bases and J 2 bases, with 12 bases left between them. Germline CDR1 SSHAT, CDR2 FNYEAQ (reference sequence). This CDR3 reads CASSLRGITDTQYF. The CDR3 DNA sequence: TGTGCCAGCAGTCTCAGGGGAATCACAGATACGCAGTATTTT. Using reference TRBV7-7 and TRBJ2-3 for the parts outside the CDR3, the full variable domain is GAGVSQSPRYKVTKRGQDVTLRCDPISSHATLYWYQQALGQGPEFLTYFNYEAQPDKSGLPSDRFSAERPEGSISTLTIQRTEQRDSAMYRCASSLRGITDTQYFGPGTRLTVL.

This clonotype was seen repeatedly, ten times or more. The CDR3 DNA follows: TGCAGTGCTAGAGATTGGGGGTCTTCAAACTACGAGCAGTACTTC. Translation gives CSARDWGSSNYEQYF. The gene calls are TRBV20-1 and TRBJ2-7; tentatively, D is TRBD1 or TRBD2 (5 bases each). The CDR3 runs to 15 residues. The ends were cut back, 0 bases at V and 3 bases at J, with 15 bases in the middle. Per the germline V gene, CDR1 is DFQATT and CDR2 is SNEGSKA (reference sequence).

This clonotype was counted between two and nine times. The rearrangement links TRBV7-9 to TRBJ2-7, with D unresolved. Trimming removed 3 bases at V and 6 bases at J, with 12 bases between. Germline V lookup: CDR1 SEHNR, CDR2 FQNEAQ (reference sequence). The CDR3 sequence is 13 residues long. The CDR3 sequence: CASSLGPPIEQYF. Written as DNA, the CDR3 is TGTGCCAGCAGCTTGGGCCCGCCGATCGAGCAGTACTTC.

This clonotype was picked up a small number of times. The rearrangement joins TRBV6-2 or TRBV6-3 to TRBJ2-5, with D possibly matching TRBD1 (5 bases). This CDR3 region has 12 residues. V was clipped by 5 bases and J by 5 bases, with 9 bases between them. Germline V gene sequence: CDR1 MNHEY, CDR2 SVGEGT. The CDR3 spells CASSPRDETQYF. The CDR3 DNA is TGTGCCAGCAGTCCCAGGGATGAGACCCAGTACTTC.

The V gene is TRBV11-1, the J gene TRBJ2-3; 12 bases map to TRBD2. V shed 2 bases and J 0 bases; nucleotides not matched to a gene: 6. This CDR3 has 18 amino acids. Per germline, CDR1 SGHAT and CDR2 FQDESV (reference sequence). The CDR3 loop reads CASSLILGLAGSTDTQYF. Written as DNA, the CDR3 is TGTGCCAGCAGCTTAATCTTAGGACTAGCGGGGAGCACAGATACGCAGTATTTT.

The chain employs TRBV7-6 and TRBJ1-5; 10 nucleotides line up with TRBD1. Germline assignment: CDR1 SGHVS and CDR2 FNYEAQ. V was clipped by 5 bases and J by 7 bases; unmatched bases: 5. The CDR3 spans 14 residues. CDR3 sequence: CASSPGTGVQPQHF. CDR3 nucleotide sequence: TGTGCCAGCAGCCCCGGGACAGGGGTCCAGCCCCAGCATTTT.